This T cell receptor beta chain came from a study of T cells in narcolepsy (dated by TCRdb to between 2017 and 2018). Broadly, across the study: The study enrolled patients with narcolepsy type 1 or type 2 (NT1, NT2) together with healthy control donors. The study used TCR Vbeta sequencing to track clonotypes in blood and CSF while looking for autoreactive T cells in narcolepsy patients that target self-antigens of hypocretin neurons (hypocretin, TRIB2). Broader findings and caveats from the paper: Numbers of sequenced blood memory CD4+ clonotypes were comparable, with averages of around 39,000 in patients and 30,000 to 35,000 in controls. No sequences matching autoreactive T cell clones were present in some of the blood memory CD4+ repertoires from patients and controls. Plots that compared CSF and blood CD4+ T cell clonotypes from the same patient highlighted HCRT-specific and TRIB2-specific autoreactive clonotypes. According to the report, autoreactive clonotypes were detected serially in the blood of the same patients and of different patients, but not in healthy controls.

Memory CD4+ T cells were sorted ex vivo from peripheral blood of narcolepsy patients and healthy controls for TCR Vbeta sequencing. From a lookup of the germline V gene (reference sequence), CDR1 and CDR2 are GTSNPN and SVGIG. Counted from cysteine to phenylalanine, this CDR3 has 14 amino acids. Only CDR3 DNA is held: 42 bases, read in frame from base 1. V and J lose 0 bases and 8 bases, and a span of 13 bases separates them. Library prep was done by the immunoSEQ multiplex PCR assay. TCRdb holds this immuneACCESS table with in-frame rearrangements only. Some clones are missing; in checked studies, unresolved V genes explain under half, and the rest has no known cause. Across this sample there are approximately 28,000 clones, with 70% to 85% seen only once. Together, the top ten hold about 1% of the sample. As regards this clone: This clone's antigen is unknown. Base-call qualities are not available, and no considerably larger clone is one nucleotide away.

Sequences were obtained from memory (CD45RA-) CD4+ T cells from blood. The label giving this sample's cell subset or site can be read as: memory T cells sorted ex vivo from peripheral blood. This receptor was obtained from a human donor in good health. The chain is encoded by TRBV30 joined to TRBJ2-2; TRBD1 is a weak D gene call, 5 bases matching. The CDR3 region reads CAWSVQGVSGELFF. The nucleotide sequence is given as TGTGCCTGGAGTGTCCAAGGGGTATCGGGGGAGCTGTTTTTT. Here the CDR3 is joined to the reference TRBV30 and TRBJ2-2 genes, and the full variable domain is: SQTIHQWPATLVQPVGSPLSLECTVEGTSNPNLYWYRQAAGRGLQLLFYSVGIGQISSEVPQNLSASRPQDRQFILSSKKLLLSDSGFYLCAWSVQGVSGELFFGEGSRLTVL.